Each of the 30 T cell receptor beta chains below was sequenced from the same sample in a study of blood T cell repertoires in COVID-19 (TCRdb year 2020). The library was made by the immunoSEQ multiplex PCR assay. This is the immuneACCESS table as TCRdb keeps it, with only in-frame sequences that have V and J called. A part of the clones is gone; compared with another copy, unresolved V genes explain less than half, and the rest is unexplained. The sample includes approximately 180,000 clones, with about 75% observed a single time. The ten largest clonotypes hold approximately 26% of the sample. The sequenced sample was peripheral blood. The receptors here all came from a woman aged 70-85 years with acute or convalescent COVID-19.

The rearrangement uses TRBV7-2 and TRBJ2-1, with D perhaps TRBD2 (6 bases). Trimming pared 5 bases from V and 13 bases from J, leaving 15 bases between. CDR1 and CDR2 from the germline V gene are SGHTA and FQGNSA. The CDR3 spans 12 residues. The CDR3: CASSPGTGKQFF. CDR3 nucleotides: TGTGCCAGCAGCCCAGGGACTGGTAAACAGTTCTTC.

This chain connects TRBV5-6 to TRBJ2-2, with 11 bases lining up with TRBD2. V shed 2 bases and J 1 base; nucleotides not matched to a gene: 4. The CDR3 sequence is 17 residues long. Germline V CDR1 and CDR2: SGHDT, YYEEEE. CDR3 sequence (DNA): TGTGCCAGCAGCTTATCAGGACTAGCGGGGAACACCGGGGAGCTGTTTTTT. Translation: CASSLSGLAGNTGELFF. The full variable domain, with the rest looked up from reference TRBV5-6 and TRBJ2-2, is DAGVTQSPTHLIKTRGQQVTLRCSPKSGHDTVSWYQQALGQGPQFIFQYYEEEERQRGNFPDRFSGHQFPNYSSELNVNALLLGDSALYLCASSLSGLAGNTGELFFGEGSRLTVL.

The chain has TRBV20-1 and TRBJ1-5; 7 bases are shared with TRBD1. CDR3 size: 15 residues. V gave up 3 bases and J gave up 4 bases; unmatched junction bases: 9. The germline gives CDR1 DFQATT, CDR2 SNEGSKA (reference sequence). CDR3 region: CSASQTGPRNQPQHF. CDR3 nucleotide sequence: TGCAGTGCTAGTCAGACAGGGCCGAGAAATCAGCCCCAGCATTTT.

CDR3 DNA sequence: TGTGCCAGCAGTTACTTGGGAGTTGGAACTGAAGCTTTCTTT. This translates into CASSYLGVGTEAFF. V gene TRBV6-6 combines with J gene TRBJ1-1, with D uncertain. The germline V gene has CDR1 MNHNY and CDR2 SVGAGI (reference sequence). The CDR3 totals 14 residues. V was cut by 1 base and J by 5 bases, with 11 bases left in between.

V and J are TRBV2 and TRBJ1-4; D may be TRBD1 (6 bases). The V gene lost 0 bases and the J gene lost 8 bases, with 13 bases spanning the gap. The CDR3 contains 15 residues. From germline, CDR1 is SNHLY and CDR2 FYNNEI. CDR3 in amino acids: CASSEAGQGYEKLFF. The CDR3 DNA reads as TGTGCCAGCAGTGAAGCCGGGCAGGGGTACGAAAAACTGTTTTTT.

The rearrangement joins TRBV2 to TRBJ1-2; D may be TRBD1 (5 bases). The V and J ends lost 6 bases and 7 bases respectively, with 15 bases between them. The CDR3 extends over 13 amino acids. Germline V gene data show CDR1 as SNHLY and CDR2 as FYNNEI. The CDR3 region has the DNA TGTGCCAGCAGGGCCCCGCTTACAGGTGGCTACACCTTC. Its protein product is CASRAPLTGGYTF.

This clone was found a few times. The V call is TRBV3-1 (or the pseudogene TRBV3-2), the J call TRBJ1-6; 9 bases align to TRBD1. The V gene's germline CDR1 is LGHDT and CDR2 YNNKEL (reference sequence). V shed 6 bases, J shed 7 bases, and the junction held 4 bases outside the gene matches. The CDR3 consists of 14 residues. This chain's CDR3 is CASSSGQGNSPLHF. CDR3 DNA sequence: TGTGCCAGCAGTTCTGGACAGGGGAATTCACCCCTCCACTTT.

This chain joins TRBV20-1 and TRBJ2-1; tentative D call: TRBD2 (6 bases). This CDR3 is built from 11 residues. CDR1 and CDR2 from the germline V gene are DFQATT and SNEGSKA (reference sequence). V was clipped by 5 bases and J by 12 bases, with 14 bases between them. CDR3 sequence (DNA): TGCAGTGCTCTAGCGTGGAGATCGCAGTTCTTC. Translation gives CSALAWRSQFF.

CDR3 DNA: TGTGCCAGCAGCTTAAGGCGGGACTCCTACGAGCAGTACTTC. Translating gives CASSLRRDSYEQYF. The J gene is TRBJ2-7, the V gene TRBV7-2; the D gene is possibly TRBD2 (6 bases). Germline CDR1 and CDR2: SGHTA and FQGNSA. V lost 2 bases to trimming and J lost 0 bases, with 8 bases between them. The CDR3 covers 14 residues.

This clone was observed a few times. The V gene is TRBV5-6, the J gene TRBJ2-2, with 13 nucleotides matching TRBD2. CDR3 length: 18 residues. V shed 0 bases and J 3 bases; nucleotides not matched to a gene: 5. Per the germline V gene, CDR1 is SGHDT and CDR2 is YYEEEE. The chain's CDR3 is CASSLEPGLAGYTGELFF. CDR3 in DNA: TGTGCCAGCAGCTTGGAACCGGGACTAGCGGGATACACCGGGGAGCTGTTTTTT.

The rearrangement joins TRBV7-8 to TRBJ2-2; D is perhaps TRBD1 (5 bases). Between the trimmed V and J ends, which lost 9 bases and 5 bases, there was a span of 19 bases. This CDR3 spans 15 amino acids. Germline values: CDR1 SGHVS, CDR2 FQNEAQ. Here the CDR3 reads CARPKQDISTGELFF. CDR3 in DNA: TGTGCCAGACCAAAGCAGGACATATCGACCGGGGAGCTGTTTTTT.

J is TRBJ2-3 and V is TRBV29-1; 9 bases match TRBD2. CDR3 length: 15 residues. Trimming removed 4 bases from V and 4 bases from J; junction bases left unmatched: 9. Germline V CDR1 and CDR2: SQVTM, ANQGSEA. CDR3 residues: CSVVRAGGRPDTQYF. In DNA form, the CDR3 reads TGCAGCGTTGTCAGAGCGGGAGGTCGCCCAGATACGCAGTATTTT.

The CDR3 is CASGSGSLLADTQYF. DNA for the CDR3: TGTGCCAGCGGGAGTGGGAGTTTGCTCGCAGATACGCAGTATTTT. The rearrangement uses TRBV2 and TRBJ2-3; weak D call: TRBD2 (5 bases). The length of the CDR3 is 15 residues. Germline V CDR1 and CDR2: SNHLY, FYNNEI. V was cut by 8 bases and J by 4 bases, with 19 bases left in between.

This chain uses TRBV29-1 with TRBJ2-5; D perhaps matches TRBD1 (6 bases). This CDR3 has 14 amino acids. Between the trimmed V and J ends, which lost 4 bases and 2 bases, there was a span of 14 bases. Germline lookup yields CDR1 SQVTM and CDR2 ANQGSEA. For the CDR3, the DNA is TGCAGCGTTGCTCTAGGGGGTCGGCAAGAGACCCAGTACTTC. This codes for CSVALGGRQETQYF. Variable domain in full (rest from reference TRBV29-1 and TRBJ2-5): SAVISQKPSRDICQRGTSLTIQCQVDSQVTMMFWYRQQPGQSLTLIATANQGSEATYESGFVIDKFPISRPNLTFSTLTVSNMSPEDSSIYLCSVALGGRQETQYFGPGTRLLVL.

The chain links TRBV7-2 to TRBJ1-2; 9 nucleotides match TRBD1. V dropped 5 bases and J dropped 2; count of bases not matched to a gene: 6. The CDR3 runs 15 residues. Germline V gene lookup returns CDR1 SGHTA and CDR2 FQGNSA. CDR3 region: CASSRWTGENYGYTF. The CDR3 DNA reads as TGTGCCAGCAGCCGTTGGACAGGGGAAAACTATGGCTACACCTTC.

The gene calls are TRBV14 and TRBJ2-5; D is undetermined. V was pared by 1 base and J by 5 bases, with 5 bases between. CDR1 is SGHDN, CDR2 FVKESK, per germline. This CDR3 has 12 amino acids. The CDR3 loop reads CASSQARETQYF. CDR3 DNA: TGTGCCAGCAGCCAAGCCCGGGAGACCCAGTACTTC.

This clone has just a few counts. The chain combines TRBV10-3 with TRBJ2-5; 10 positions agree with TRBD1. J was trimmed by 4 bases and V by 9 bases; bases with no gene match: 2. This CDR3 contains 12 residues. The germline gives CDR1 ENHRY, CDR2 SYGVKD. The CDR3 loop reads CAIGDRGETQYF. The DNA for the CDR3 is TGTGCCATTGGGGACAGGGGAGAGACCCAGTACTTC.

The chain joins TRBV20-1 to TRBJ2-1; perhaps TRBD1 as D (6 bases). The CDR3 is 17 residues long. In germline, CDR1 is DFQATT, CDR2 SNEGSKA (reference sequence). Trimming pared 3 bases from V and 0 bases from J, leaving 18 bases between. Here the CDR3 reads CSASVPGAGGSYNEQFF. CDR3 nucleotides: TGCAGTGCTAGTGTCCCAGGGGCCGGAGGCTCCTACAATGAGCAGTTCTTC.

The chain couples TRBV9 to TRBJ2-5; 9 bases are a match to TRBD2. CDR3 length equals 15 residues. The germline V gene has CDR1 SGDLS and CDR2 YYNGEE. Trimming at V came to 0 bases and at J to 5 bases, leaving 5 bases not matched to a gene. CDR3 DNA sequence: TGTGCCAGCAGCGTAGTGGGACTAGCTCATGAGACCCAGTACTTC. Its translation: CASSVVGLAHETQYF.

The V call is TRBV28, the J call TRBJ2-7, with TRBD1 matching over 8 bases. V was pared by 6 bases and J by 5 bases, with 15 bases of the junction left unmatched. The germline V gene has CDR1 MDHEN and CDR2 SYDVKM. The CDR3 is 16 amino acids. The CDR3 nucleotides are TGTGCCAGCAGCCAAACCGGGGGACAGGTCGCCCACGAGCAGTACTTC. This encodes CASSQTGGQVAHEQYF.

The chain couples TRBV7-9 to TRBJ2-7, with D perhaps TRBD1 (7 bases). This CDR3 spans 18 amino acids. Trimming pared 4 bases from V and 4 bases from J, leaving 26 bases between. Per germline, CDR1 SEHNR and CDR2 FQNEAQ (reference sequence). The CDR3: CASSSSSGGTVGLYEQYF. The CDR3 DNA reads TGTGCCAGCAGCTCGTCCTCGGGCGGGACAGTAGGGCTTTACGAGCAGTACTTC.

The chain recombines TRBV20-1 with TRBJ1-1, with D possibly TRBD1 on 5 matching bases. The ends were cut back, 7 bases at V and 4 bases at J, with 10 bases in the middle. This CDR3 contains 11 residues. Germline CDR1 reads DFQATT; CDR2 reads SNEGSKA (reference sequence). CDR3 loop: CSVGGGTEAFF. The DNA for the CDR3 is TGCAGTGTTGGCGGGGGCACTGAAGCTTTCTTT.

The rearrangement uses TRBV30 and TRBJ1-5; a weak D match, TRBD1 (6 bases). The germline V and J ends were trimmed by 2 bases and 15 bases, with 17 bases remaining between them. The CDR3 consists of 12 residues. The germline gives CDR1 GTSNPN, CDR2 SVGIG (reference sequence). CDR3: CAWSYTGGLPHF. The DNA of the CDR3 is TGTGCCTGGAGTTACACCGGGGGGCTGCCGCATTTT.

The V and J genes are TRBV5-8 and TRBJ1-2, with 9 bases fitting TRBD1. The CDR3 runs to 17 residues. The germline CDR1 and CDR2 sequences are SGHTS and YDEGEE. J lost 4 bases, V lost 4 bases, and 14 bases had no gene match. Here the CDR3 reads CASSPRRNRGRFYGYTF. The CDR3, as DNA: TGTGCCAGCAGCCCGAGAAGGAACAGGGGGCGCTTCTATGGCTACACCTTC.

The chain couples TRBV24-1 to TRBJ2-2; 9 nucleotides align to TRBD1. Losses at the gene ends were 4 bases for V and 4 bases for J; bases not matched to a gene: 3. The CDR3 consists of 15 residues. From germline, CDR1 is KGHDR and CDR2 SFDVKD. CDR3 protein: CATSDRDRATGELFF. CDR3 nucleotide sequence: TGTGCCACCAGTGACCGGGACAGGGCCACCGGGGAGCTGTTTTTT.

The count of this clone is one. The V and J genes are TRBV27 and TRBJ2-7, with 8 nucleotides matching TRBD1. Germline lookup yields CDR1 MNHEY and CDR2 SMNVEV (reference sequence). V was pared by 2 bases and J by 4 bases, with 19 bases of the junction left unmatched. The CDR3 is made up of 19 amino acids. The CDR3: CASSLTTGDTGRPLYEQYF. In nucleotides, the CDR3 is TGTGCCAGCAGTTTAACGACAGGGGATACTGGCAGGCCCCTTTACGAGCAGTACTTC.

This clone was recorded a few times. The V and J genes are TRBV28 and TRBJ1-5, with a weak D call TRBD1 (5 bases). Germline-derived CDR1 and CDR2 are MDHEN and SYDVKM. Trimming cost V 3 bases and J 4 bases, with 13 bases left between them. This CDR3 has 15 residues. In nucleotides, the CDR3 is TGTGCCAGCAGTTTTGGCGGGGGGGGAAATCAGCCCCAGCATTTT. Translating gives CASSFGGGGNQPQHF.

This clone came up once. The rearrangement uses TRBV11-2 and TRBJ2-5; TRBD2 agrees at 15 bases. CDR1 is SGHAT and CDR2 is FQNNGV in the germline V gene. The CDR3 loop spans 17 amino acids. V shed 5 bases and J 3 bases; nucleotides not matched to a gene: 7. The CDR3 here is CASSGGRTSGREETQYF. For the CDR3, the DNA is TGTGCCAGCAGCGGAGGACGGACTAGCGGGAGGGAAGAGACCCAGTACTTC.

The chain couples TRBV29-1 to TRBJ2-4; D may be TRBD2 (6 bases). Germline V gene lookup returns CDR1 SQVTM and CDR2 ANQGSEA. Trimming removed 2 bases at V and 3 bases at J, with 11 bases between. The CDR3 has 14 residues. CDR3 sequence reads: CSVEMGGGKNIQYF. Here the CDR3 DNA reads TGCAGCGTTGAAATGGGAGGTGGCAAAAACATTCAGTACTTC. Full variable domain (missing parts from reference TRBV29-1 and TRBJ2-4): SAVISQKPSRDICQRGTSLTIQCQVDSQVTMMFWYRQQPGQSLTLIATANQGSEATYESGFVIDKFPISRPNLTFSTLTVSNMSPEDSSIYLCSVEMGGGKNIQYFGAGTRLSVL.

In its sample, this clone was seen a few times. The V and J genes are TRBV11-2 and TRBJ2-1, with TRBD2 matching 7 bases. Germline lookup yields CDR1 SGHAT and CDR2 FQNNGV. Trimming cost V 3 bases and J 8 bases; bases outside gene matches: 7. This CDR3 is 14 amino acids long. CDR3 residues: CASSFEPGRDEQFF. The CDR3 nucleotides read TGTGCCAGCAGCTTTGAGCCAGGGAGGGATGAGCAGTTCTTC.